This T cell receptor beta chain appears in the sequencing data of a study of identical twins. Study-wide results and caveats: In zero-insertion analyses, partial confounding could arise from invariant MAIT and iNKT cells.

The V end was cut by 3 bases, the J end by 1 base, with 6 bases between. This CDR3 spans 13 amino acids. TCRdb called the 5' RACE reads again in MiXCR, with one record for every CDR3 protein. The sample lists a few hundred thousand distinct CDR3 sequences, approximately 5.9% occurring once. This clonotype was picked up many times. Its antigen is not identified. These same records also appear under a second study, on T cells expressing NK-cell markers. As that study records: The dominant NKG2C+ clonotypes represented about 1.0-7.5% of CD8+ T cells in over 5 donors.

The TCR originated in a woman younger than 35 in good health. The chain links TRBV12-3 or TRBV12-4 to TRBJ1-1; no clear D. The sequenced sample was CD8+ T cells sorted from blood. CDR3 coding DNA: TGTGCCAGCAGTTTGACGGGGAACACTGAAGCTTTCTTT. This codes for CASSLTGNTEAFF.